This TCR beta chain was recorded in a study of vaccination and CD4 T cells after COVID-19. About the research overall: Overlapping spike pools from SARS-CoV-2 and HCoV-NL63, HCoV-OC43 and HCoV-229E served as culture stimuli.

Comments on this clonotype: What it binds is not known.

An Oncomine TCR Beta short-read assay was used to sequence the DNA from cultured CD4+ T cells. It was cultured CD4+ T cells from which genomic DNA was extracted. TCRdb redid the calling of the PCR reads with MiXCR, one entry per CDR3 protein. The sample consists of around 6,300 distinct CDR3 sequences, about 71% of them appearing once. The treatment: roughly 10-day PBMC culture with coronavirus spike peptide pools or control peptides (ViraFEST assay). From the unexposed donor, CD4+ T cells were collected ahead of the COVID-19 pandemic (2011-2018). The germline V gene encodes CDR1 LNHDA and CDR2 SQIVND (reference sequence). Between the trimmed V and J ends, which lost 1 base and 6 bases, there was a span of 12 bases. CDR3 length: 15 amino acids.

The receptor comes from a human donor in good health. The J gene is TRBJ2-2, the V gene TRBV19; D is possibly TRBD2 (5 bases). Input material: CD4+ T cells from blood, cultured in vitro. CDR3 nucleotide sequence: TGTGCCAGTAGTATAGGGTGGACTGTCCCCGGGGAGCTGTTTTTT. Its protein is CASSIGWTVPGELFF. The entire variable domain, with the rest obtained from reference TRBV19 and TRBJ2-2, is as follows: DGGITQSPKYLFRKEGQNVTLSCEQNLNHDAMYWYRQDPGQGLRLIYYSQIVNDFQKGDIAEGYSVSREKKESFPLTVTSAQKNPTAFYLCASSIGWTVPGELFFGEGSRLTVL.